The clone carrying this T cell receptor (beta chain) occurred many times. Its antigen is unknown. MiXCR, run by TCRdb on the 5' RACE reads, gives a single entry per CDR3 protein. This sample has about 27,000 distinct CDR3 sequences, with roughly 6.6% found just once. The time point was: sample taken at primary tumor resection. The data derive from a study of spatial heterogeneity in lung cancer. Study-wide results and limits: Tumors with more nonsynonymous mutations had more expanded intratumoral alpha and beta TCRs.

This TCR was recovered from a male donor with early-stage non-small cell lung cancer. The sequencing here drew on lung tumor tissue, taken at surgery.

The CDR3 spells CASSLIGTGEGSPLHF. CDR3 DNA: TGTGCCAGCAGCCTCATCGGGACAGGGGAAGGCTCACCCCTCCACTTT. The gene calls are TRBV7-9 and TRBJ1-6; TRBD1 matches 10 bases. Germline CDR1 and CDR2: SEHNR and FQNEAQ (reference sequence). V shed 5 bases and J 10 bases; nucleotides not matched to a gene: 11. There are 16 residues in the CDR3.